The T cell receptor beta chain described here comes from a study of control samples from healthy donors and cancer patients. Germline loops: CDR1 SQVTM, CDR2 ANQGSEA. Trimming removed 6 bases from V and 9 bases from J; junction bases left unmatched: 17. This CDR3 is 15 amino acids long. Method: immunoSEQ multiplex PCR; TCRdb's copy keeps in-frame clones and lacks some. The table records about 410,000 clones, roughly 90% of them present only once. This chain connects TRBV29-1 to TRBJ1-5; TRBD1 aligns across 7 bases. The specimen sequenced was PBMCs. The origin of this receptor is a man aged 35 to 55 with head and neck cancer. This CDR3 reads CSVRGQEGREGPQHF. Written as DNA, the CDR3 is TGCAGCGTCAGAGGACAGGAGGGTCGCGAGGGGCCCCAGCATTTT.